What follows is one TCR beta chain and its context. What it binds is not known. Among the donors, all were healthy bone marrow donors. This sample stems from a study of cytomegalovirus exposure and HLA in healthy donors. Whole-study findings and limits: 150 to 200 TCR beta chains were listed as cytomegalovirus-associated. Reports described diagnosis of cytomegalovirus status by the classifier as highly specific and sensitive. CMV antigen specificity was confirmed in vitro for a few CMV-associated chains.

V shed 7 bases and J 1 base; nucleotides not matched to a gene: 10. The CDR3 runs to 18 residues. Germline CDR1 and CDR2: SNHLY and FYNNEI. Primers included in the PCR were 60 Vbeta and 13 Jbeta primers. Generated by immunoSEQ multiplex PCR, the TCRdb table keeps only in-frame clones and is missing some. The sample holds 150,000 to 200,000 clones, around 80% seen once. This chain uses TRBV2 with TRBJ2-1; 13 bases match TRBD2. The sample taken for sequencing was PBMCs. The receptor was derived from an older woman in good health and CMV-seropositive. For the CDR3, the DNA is TGTGCCAGCAAAAGACCATTGACTAGCGGGGGGTCCTACAATGAGCAGTTCTTC. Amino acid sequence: CASKRPLTSGGSYNEQFF. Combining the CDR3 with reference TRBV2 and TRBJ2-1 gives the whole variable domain EPEVTQTPSHQVTQMGQEVILRCVPISNHLYFYWYRQILGQKVEFLVSFYNNEISEKSEIFDDQFSVERPDGSNFTLKIRSTKLEDSAMYFCASKRPLTSGGSYNEQFFGPGTRLTVL.